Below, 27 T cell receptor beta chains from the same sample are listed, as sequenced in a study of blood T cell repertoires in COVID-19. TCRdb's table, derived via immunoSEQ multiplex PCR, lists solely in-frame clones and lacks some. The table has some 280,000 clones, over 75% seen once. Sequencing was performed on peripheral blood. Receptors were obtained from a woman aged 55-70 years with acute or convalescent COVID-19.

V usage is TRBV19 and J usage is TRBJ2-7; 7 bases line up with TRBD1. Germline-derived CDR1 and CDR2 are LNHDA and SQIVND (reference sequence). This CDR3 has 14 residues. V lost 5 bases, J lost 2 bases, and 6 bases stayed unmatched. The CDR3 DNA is TGTGCCAGTAGTCTACAGGGGTTAGCCTACGAGCAGTACTTC. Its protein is CASSLQGLAYEQYF.

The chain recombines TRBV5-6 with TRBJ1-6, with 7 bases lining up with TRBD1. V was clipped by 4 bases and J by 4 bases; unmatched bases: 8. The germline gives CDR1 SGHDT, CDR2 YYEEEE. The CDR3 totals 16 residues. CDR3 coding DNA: TGTGCCAGCAGCCCCTATCGGACAGGTTATAATTCACCCCTCCACTTT. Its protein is CASSPYRTGYNSPLHF. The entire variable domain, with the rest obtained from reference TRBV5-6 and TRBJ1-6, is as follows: DAGVTQSPTHLIKTRGQQVTLRCSPKSGHDTVSWYQQALGQGPQFIFQYYEEEERQRGNFPDRFSGHQFPNYSSELNVNALLLGDSALYLCASSPYRTGYNSPLHFGNGTRLTVT.

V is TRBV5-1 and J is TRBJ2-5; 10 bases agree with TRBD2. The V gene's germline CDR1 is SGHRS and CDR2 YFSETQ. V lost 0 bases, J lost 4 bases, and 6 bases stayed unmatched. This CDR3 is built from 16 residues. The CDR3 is CASSLAGLAGVETQYF. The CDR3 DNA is TGCGCCAGCAGCTTGGCAGGGCTAGCGGGGGTAGAGACCCAGTACTTC.

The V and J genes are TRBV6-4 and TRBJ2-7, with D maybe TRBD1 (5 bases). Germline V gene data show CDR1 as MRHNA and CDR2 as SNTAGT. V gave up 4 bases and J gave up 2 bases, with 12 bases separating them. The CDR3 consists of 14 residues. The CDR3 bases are TGTGCCAGCAGTGCGGCAACAGGACCCTACGAGCAGTACTTC. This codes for CASSAATGPYEQYF.

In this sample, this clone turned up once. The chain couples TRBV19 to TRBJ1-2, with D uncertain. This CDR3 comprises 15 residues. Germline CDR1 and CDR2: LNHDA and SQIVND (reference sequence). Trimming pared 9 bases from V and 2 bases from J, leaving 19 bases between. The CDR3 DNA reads TGTGCCAGCGAGTTATCGGGGTCGTCCAACTATGGCTACACCTTC. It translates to CASELSGSSNYGYTF.

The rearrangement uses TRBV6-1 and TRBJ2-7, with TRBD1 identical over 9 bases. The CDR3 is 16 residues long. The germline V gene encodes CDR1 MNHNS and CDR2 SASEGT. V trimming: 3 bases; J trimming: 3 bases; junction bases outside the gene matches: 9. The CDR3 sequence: CASSERLGTGLYEQYF. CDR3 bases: TGTGCCAGCAGTGAGCGGCTCGGGACAGGGCTCTACGAGCAGTACTTC.

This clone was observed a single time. CDR3 nucleotide sequence: TGCAGCGTTGAAGATCTTGGGGGCCCCTATGGCTACACCTTC. This encodes CSVEDLGGPYGYTF. V usage is TRBV29-1 and J usage is TRBJ1-2, with D maybe TRBD1 (6 bases). CDR3 length: 14 amino acids. V lost 0 bases to trimming and J lost 4 bases, with 12 bases between them. Germline V lookup: CDR1 SQVTM, CDR2 ANQGSEA.

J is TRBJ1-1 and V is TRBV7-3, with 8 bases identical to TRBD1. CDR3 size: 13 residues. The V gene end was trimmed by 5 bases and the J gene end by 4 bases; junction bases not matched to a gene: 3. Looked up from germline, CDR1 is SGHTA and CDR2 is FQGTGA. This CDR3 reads CASSVGQGTEAFF. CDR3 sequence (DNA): TGTGCCAGCAGCGTCGGACAGGGCACTGAAGCTTTCTTT.

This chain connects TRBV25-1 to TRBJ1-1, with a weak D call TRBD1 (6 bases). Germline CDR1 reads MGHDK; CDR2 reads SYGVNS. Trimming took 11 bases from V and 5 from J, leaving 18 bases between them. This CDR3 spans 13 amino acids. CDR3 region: CAPQRGGGTEAFF. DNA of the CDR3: TGTGCCCCCCAAAGGGGGGGAGGGACTGAAGCTTTCTTT.

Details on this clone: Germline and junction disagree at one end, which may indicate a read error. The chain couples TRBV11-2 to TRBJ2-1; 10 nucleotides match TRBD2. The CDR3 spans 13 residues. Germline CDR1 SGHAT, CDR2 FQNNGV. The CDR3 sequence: CANSGGAVNEQFF. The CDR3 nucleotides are TGTGCCAACAGCGGGGGGGCTGTCAATGAGCAGTTCTTC.

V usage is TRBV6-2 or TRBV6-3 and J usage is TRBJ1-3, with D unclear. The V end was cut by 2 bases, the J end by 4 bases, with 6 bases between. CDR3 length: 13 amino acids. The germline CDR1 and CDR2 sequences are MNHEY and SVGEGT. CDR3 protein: CASSYSMGNTIYF. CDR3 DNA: TGTGCCAGCAGTTACAGCATGGGAAACACCATATATTTT.

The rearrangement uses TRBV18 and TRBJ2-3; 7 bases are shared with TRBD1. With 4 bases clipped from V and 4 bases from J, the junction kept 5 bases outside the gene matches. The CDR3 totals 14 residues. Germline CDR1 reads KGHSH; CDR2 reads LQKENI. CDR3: CASSRGQVPDTQYF. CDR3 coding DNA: TGTGCCAGCTCACGAGGACAGGTCCCAGATACGCAGTATTTT.

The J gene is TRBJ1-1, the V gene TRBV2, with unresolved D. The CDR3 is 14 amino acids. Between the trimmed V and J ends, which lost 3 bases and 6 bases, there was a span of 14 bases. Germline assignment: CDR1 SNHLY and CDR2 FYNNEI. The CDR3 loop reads CASSDRQTLPEAFF. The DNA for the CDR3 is TGTGCCAGCAGTGACCGGCAGACTCTTCCTGAAGCTTTCTTT. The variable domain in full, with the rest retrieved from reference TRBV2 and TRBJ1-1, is EPEVTQTPSHQVTQMGQEVILRCVPISNHLYFYWYRQILGQKVEFLVSFYNNEISEKSEIFDDQFSVERPDGSNFTLKIRSTKLEDSAMYFCASSDRQTLPEAFFGQGTRLTVV.

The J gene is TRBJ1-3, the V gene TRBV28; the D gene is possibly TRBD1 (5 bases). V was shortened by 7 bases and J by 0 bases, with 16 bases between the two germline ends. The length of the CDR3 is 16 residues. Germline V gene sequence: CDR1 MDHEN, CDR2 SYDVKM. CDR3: CASIPQQASSGNTIYF. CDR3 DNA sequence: TGTGCCAGCATCCCGCAACAGGCGAGCTCTGGAAACACCATATATTTT.

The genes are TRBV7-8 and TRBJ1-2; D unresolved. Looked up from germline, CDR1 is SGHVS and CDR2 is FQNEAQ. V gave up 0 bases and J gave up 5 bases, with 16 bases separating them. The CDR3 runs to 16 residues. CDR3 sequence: CASSLAVVGGSYGYTF. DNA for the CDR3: TGTGCCAGCAGCTTAGCTGTTGTCGGAGGGAGTTATGGCTACACCTTC.

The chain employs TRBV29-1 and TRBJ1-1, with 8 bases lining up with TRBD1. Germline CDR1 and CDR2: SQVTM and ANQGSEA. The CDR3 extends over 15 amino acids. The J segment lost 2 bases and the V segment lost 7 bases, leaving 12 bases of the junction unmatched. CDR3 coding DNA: TGCAGCGCTGGGGGCGGCAGGGGGCTCAACACTGAAGCTTTCTTT. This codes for CSAGGGRGLNTEAFF.

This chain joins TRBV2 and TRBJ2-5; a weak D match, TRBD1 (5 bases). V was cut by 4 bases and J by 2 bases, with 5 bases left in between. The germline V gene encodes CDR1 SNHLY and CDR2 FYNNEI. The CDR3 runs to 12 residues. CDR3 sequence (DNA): TGTGCCAGCAGTGCAGGGCAAGAGACCCAGTACTTC. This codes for CASSAGQETQYF.

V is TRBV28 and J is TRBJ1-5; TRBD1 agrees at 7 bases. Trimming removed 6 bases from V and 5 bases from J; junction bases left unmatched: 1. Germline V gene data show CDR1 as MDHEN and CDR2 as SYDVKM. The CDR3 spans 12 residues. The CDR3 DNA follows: TGTGCCAGCAGCACAGGGGATCAGCCCCAGCATTTT. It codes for CASSTGDQPQHF.

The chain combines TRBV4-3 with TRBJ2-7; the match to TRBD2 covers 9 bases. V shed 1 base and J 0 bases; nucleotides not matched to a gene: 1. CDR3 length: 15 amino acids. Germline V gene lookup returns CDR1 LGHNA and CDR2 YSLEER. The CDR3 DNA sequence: TGCGCCAGCAGCCAAGGTAGCGGGAGCTCCTACGAGCAGTACTTC. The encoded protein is CASSQGSGSSYEQYF.

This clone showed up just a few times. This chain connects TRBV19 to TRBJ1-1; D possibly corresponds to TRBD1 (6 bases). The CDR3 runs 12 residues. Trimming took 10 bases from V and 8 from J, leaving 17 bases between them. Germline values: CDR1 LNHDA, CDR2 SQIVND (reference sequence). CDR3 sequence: CATRYPGGEAFF. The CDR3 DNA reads TGTGCCACCCGGTATCCGGGGGGCGAAGCTTTCTTT.

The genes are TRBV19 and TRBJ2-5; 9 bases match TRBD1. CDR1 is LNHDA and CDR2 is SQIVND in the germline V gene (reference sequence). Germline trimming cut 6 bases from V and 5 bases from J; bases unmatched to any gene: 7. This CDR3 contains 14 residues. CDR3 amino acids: CASRTGGARETQYF. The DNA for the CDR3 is TGTGCCAGTAGAACAGGGGGCGCCCGGGAGACCCAGTACTTC.

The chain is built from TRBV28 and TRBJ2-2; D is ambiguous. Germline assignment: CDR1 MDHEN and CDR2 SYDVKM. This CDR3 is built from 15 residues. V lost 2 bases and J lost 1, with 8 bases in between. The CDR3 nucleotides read TGTGCCAGCAGTTTAGGTCAGGTGAACACCGGGGAGCTGTTTTTT. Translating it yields CASSLGQVNTGELFF. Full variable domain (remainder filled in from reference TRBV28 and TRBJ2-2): DVKVTQSSRYLVKRTGEKVFLECVQDMDHENMFWYRQDPGLGLRLIYFSYDVKMKEKGDIPEGYSVSREKKERFSLILESASTNQTSMYLCASSLGQVNTGELFFGEGSRLTVL.

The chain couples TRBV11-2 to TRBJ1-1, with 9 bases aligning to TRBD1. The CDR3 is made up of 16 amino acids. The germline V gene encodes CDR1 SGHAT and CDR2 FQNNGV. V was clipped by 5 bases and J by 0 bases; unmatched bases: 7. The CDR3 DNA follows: TGTGCCAGCAGCCCCCGGGACAGGGATATGAACACTGAAGCTTTCTTT. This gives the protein CASSPRDRDMNTEAFF.

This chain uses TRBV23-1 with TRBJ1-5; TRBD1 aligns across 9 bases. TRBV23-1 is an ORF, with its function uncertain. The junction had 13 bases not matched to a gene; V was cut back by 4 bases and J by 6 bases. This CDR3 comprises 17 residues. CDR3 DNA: TGCGCCAGCAGTCGAGAGGCCGGGACAGGGTCTCGTCAGCCCCAGCATTTT. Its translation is CASSREAGTGSRQPQHF.

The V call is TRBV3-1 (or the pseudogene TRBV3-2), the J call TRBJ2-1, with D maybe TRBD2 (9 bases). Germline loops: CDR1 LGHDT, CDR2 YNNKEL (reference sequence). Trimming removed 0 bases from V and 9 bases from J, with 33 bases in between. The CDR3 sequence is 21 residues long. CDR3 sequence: CASSQDRKDREVTAGGGEQFF. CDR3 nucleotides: TGTGCCAGCAGCCAAGATAGAAAGGACAGGGAGGTAACAGCGGGGGGAGGTGAGCAGTTCTTC.

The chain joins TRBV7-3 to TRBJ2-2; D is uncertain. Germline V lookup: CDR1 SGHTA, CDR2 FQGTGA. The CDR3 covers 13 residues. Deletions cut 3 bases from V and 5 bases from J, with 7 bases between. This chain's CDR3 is CASSFPGTGELFF. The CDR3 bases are TGTGCCAGCAGCTTTCCGGGTACCGGGGAGCTGTTTTTT.

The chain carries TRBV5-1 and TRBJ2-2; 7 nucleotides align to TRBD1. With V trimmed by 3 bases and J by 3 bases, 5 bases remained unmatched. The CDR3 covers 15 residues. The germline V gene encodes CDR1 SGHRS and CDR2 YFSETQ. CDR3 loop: CASSSQGLDTGELFF. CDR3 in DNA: TGCGCCAGCAGCTCACAGGGGTTGGACACCGGGGAGCTGTTTTTT.